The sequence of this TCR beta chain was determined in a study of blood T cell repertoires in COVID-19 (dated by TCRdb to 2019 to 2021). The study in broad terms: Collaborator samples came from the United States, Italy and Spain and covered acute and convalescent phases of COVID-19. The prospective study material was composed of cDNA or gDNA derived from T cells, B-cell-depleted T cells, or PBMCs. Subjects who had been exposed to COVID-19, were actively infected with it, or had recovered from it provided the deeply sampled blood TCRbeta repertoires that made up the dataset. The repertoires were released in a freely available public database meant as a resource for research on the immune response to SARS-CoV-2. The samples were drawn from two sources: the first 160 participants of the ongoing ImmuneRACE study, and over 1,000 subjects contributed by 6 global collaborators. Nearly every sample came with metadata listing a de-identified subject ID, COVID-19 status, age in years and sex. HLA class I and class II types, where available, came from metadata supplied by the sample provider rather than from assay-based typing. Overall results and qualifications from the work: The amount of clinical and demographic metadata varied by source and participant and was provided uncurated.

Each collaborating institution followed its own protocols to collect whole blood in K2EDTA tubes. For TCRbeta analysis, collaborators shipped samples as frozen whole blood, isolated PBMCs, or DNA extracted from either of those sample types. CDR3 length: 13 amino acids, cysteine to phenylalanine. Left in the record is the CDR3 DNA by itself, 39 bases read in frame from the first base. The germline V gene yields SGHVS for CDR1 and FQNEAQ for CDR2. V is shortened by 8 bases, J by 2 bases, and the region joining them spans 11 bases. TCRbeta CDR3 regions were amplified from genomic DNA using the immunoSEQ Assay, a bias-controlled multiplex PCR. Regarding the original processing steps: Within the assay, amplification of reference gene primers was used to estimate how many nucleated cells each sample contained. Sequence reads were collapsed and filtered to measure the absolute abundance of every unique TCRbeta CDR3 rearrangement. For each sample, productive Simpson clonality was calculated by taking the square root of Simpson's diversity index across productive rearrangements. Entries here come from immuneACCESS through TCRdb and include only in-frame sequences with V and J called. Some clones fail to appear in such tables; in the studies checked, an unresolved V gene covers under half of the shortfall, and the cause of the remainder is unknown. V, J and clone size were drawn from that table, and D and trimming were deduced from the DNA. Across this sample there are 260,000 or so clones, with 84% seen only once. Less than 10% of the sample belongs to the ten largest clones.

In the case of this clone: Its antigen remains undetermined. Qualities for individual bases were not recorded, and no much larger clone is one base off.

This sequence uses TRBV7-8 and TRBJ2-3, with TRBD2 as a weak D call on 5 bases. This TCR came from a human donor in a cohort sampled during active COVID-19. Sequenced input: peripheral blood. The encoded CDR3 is CASVAGTTDTQYF. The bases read TGTGCCAGCGTGGCGGGCACCACAGATACGCAGTATTTT.